This T cell receptor (beta chain) is drawn from a study of blood T cell repertoires in COVID-19. Overall study: Spain, Italy and the United States supplied samples that represented acute and convalescent COVID-19.

Per the germline V gene, CDR1 is KGHDR and CDR2 is SFDVKD. The CDR3 spans 14 residues. J lost 4 bases, V lost 9 bases, and 3 bases had no gene match. Some clones are missing from TCRdb's copy, which holds only in-frame ones; the method was immunoSEQ multiplex PCR. This table holds around 150,000 clones, around four fifths found once. The receptor's source is a man between 65 and 79 years old with acute or convalescent COVID-19. V usage is TRBV24-1 and J usage is TRBJ2-3; 13 bases map to TRBD2. The sequencing input was peripheral blood. CDR3 sequence: CATGLAGAADTQYF. The CDR3 DNA follows: TGTGCCACCGGACTAGCGGGAGCGGCAGATACGCAGTATTTT.